This paragraph reports one T cell receptor (beta chain). The method, 5' RACE with UMI labels, was used to prepare the TRB cDNA libraries. TCRdb reprocessed the 5' RACE reads, keeping one entry per CDR3 protein, no DNA. The repertoire table contains 55,000 to 70,000 distinct CDR3 sequences. The sample belongs to a study of CXCR3-negative and CXCR3-positive naive CD8 T cells. This CDR3 region has 12 residues. Germline CDR1 is SGHRS and CDR2 is YFSETQ. The chain carries TRBV5-1 and TRBJ2-5. The source material was memory CD8+ T cells from blood. The receptor was isolated from a human donor in good health. Some clones in this sample may be carry-over from other donors' samples. This CDR3 reads CASSRDRETQYF. Supplemented by reference TRBV5-1 and TRBJ2-5, the full variable domain reads KAGVTQTPRYLIKTRGQQVTLSCSPISGHRSVSWYQQTPGQGLQFLFEYFSETQRNKGNFPGRFSGRQFSNSRSEMNVSTLELGDSALYLCASSRDRETQYFGPGTRLLVL.